The TCR beta chain described here comes from a study of cytomegalovirus exposure and HLA in healthy donors. Findings of the study overall: In a later analysis, TCR beta V- and J-gene trimming showed a link to a missense DCLRE1C variant. In a later analysis, productive TCRs from donors in an Asian-associated ancestry cluster reportedly carried fewer N-insertions than the cohort mean.

13 Jbeta primers and 60 Vbeta primers were used for the PCR. TCRdb's copy holds only in-frame clones and misses some; the assay was immunoSEQ multiplex PCR. In the table there are around 200,000 clones, 77% of which are singletons. Notes on this clone: The target antigen is unknown.

This CDR3 region has 15 residues. In germline, CDR1 is SGHDN, CDR2 FVKESK. The V gene lost 5 bases and the J gene lost 2 bases, with 16 bases spanning the gap. The sequenced sample was PBMCs. V gene TRBV14 combines with J gene TRBJ2-7, with TRBD1 as a possible D gene (6 bases). The origin of this receptor is a woman aged 55-70 years in good health and CMV-seropositive. Written as DNA, the CDR3 is TGTGCCAGCAGCTCACGGGACAACAAGGCCTACGAGCAGTACTTC. This gives the protein CASSSRDNKAYEQYF.